Given below is one T cell receptor beta chain in context. The CDR3 consists of 12 residues. The V and J ends lost 7 bases and 6 bases respectively, with 9 bases between them. Germline values: CDR1 SEHNR, CDR2 FQNEAQ (reference sequence). This record comes from a study of blood T cell repertoires in COVID-19. Background on the study: COVID-19 samples, acute and convalescent, were from the United States, Italy and Spain. PBMCs, B-cell-depleted T cells, or T cells provided the cDNA or gDNA that made up the material.

Under the authors' procedure: Reference gene primer amplification gave estimated nucleated cell counts. TCRdb's copy holds only in-frame clones and misses some; the assay was immunoSEQ multiplex PCR. The D gene and trimming were derived from the DNA, and the V and J assignments and clone size from that table. This table holds some 270,000 clones, around 86% found once. The sequenced sample consisted of peripheral blood. This TCR came from a man in his forties with active or convalescent COVID-19. The chain employs TRBV7-9 and TRBJ2-2; D is uncertain. The CDR3 DNA follows: TGTGCCAGCACCCCCTTTCCCGGGGAGCTGTTTTTT. Its protein product is CASTPFPGELFF.